One sample yielded the 17 T cell receptor beta chains listed below, sequenced in a study of T cells in localized non-small cell lung cancer. The assay was immunoSEQ multiplex PCR, and TCRdb's table has in-frame clones only and misses some. Here the sample spans roughly 38,000 clones, 70% to 90% being singletons. The sequenced sample was peripheral blood, obtained before any cancer treatment. Source of these receptors: a woman aged 18-49 years with stage III lung adenocarcinoma.

CDR3 coding DNA: TGTGCCAGTAACCCCACACAGGGCTCCGGTCAGCCCCAGCATTTT. It translates to CASNPTQGSGQPQHF. The chain recombines TRBV19 with TRBJ1-5; D may be TRBD1 (6 bases). CDR1 is LNHDA, CDR2 SQIVND, per germline (reference sequence). V dropped 7 bases and J dropped 6 bases, with 19 bases sitting between them. This CDR3 comprises 15 residues.

This clone was detected only once. The chain is built from TRBV6-5 and TRBJ1-6; unclear D gene. This CDR3 region has 14 residues. V gave up 5 bases and J gave up 5 bases, with 10 bases separating them. Germline-derived CDR1 and CDR2 are MNHEY and SVGAGI. The CDR3 is CASSARLNNSPLHF. The CDR3 coding sequence is TGTGCCAGCAGTGCAAGGCTCAATAATTCACCCCTCCACTTT.

This clone was seen more than once but under ten times. The rearrangement uses TRBV5-1 and TRBJ1-2; D possibly corresponds to TRBD1 (5 bases). The V gene's germline CDR1 is SGHRS and CDR2 YFSETQ. With 6 bases removed from V and 4 bases from J, the gap between germline ends came to 10 bases. This CDR3 has 12 residues. CDR3 sequence reads: CASTRDGYGYTF. CDR3 nucleotide sequence: TGCGCCAGCACCCGGGACGGCTATGGCTACACCTTC. The full variable domain, its missing parts supplied by reference TRBV5-1 and TRBJ1-2, is KAGVTQTPRYLIKTRGQQVTLSCSPISGHRSVSWYQQTPGQGLQFLFEYFSETQRNKGNFPGRFSGRQFSNSRSEMNVSTLELGDSALYLCASTRDGYGYTFGSGTRLTVV.

The J gene is TRBJ1-1, the V gene TRBV6-1; D uncertain. CDR3 size: 12 residues. CDR1 and CDR2 from the germline V gene are MNHNS and SASEGT. Trimming took 4 bases from V and 11 from J, leaving 14 bases between them. CDR3 in amino acids: CASSGDAGPAFF. Written as DNA, the CDR3 is TGTGCCAGCAGTGGAGACGCCGGCCCGGCTTTCTTT.

The V and J genes are TRBV5-4 and TRBJ1-2; TRBD1 matches 7 bases. Per the germline V gene, CDR1 is SGHNT and CDR2 is YYREEE (reference sequence). This CDR3 has 13 amino acids. V lost 4 bases, J lost 5 bases, and 5 bases stayed unmatched. CDR3 DNA sequence: TGTGCCAGCAGCGCGACAGGGTTTTATGGCTACACCTTC. Residues: CASSATGFYGYTF.

This clone was seen a handful of times. The same CDR3 arises from other DNA sequences in this sample as well. The chain recombines TRBV30 with TRBJ1-2; D not resolved. Trimming left V 0 bases short and J 6 bases short, with 11 bases between. The CDR3 runs 13 residues. In germline, CDR1 is GTSNPN, CDR2 SVGIG (reference sequence). CDR3 in amino acids: CAWSVKGSHGYTF. DNA for the CDR3: TGTGCCTGGAGTGTAAAAGGGAGTCATGGCTACACCTTC.

The V call is TRBV5-1, the J call TRBJ2-7; D gene ambiguous. CDR1 is SGHRS and CDR2 is YFSETQ in the germline V gene. V was pared by 4 bases and J by 11 bases, with 13 bases between. The CDR3 has 11 residues. The CDR3 sequence is CASSALGVEYF. Written as DNA, the CDR3 is TGCGCCAGCAGCGCCCTAGGAGTGGAGTACTTC.

The genes are TRBV11-3 and TRBJ2-3; 14 bases are shared with TRBD2. With V trimmed by 5 bases and J by 2 bases, 12 bases remained unmatched. The germline CDR1 and CDR2 sequences are SGHNT and YENEEA. There are 19 residues in the CDR3. The CDR3 DNA reads TGTGCCAGCAGCATATCCTTAGGACTAGCGGGGGGAACCACAGATACGCAGTATTTT. It encodes CASSISLGLAGGTTDTQYF.

The V and J genes are TRBV7-3 and TRBJ2-3; the D is unclear. Germline loops: CDR1 SGHTA, CDR2 FQGTGA. V dropped 4 bases and J dropped 3 bases, with 8 bases sitting between them. CDR3 length equals 13 residues. CDR3 sequence reads: CASSSSKTDTQYF. The CDR3 nucleotides read TGTGCCAGCAGCTCCTCTAAGACAGATACGCAGTATTTT.

The V gene is TRBV19, the J gene TRBJ1-2; D possibly corresponds to TRBD1 (5 bases). Germline V gene lookup returns CDR1 LNHDA and CDR2 SQIVND (reference sequence). Trimming took 1 base from V and 0 from J, leaving 9 bases between them. The CDR3 spans 15 residues. The DNA for the CDR3 is TGTGCCAGTAGTATAGGCGGACACTCTAACTATGGCTACACCTTC. This gives the protein CASSIGGHSNYGYTF.

This clone has just one count. The rearrangement links TRBV9 to TRBJ2-3; the D gene is possibly TRBD2 (5 bases). The length of the CDR3 is 15 residues. V gave up 1 base and J gave up 3 bases, with 12 bases separating them. CDR1 and CDR2 (germline): SGDLS, YYNGEE. The CDR3 DNA reads TGTGCCAGCAGCGTATCTCTCGGCGGGACAGATACGCAGTATTTT. Protein: CASSVSLGGTDTQYF.

This sequence joins TRBV5-4 and TRBJ2-7, with 9 bases lining up with TRBD1. The CDR3 covers 15 residues. The V segment lost 0 bases and the J segment 3 bases; nucleotides outside the gene matches: 4. Germline loops: CDR1 SGHNT, CDR2 YYREEE (reference sequence). The CDR3 sequence: CASSLEDRGGYEQYF. DNA of the CDR3: TGTGCCAGCAGCTTGGAGGACAGGGGAGGCTACGAGCAGTACTTC.

On this clone itself: The same CDR3 is also encoded by other DNA sequences in this sample. J is TRBJ1-2 and V is TRBV2; 7 nucleotides align to TRBD1. This CDR3 is 12 amino acids long. V was pared by 5 bases and J by 6 bases, with 3 bases of the junction left unmatched. Per germline, CDR1 SNHLY and CDR2 FYNNEI. The CDR3 loop reads CASSLQGNGYTF. For the CDR3, the DNA is TGTGCCAGCAGTCTACAGGGGAATGGCTACACCTTC.

V and J are TRBV9 and TRBJ2-1; 9 nucleotides match TRBD2. The CDR3 contains 16 residues. CDR1 is SGDLS, CDR2 YYNGEE, per germline. V lost 6 bases and J lost 4; bases outside the gene matches: 11. The CDR3 DNA reads TGTGCCAGCACCCTAGGAGCGGGGGGCGGGTACAATGAGCAGTTCTTC. It codes for CASTLGAGGGYNEQFF.

The chain employs TRBV9 and TRBJ2-3; 12 bases line up with TRBD2. J lost 4 bases, V lost 6 bases, and 3 bases had no gene match. CDR1 is SGDLS, CDR2 YYNGEE, per germline. CDR3 length equals 14 residues. The CDR3 loop reads CASNLAGGPDTQYF. CDR3 nucleotides: TGTGCCAGCAACCTAGCGGGGGGGCCAGATACGCAGTATTTT. Combining the CDR3 with reference TRBV9 and TRBJ2-3 gives the whole variable domain DSGVTQTPKHLITATGQRVTLRCSPRSGDLSVYWYQQSLDQGLQFLIQYYNGEERAKGNILERFSAQQFPDLHSELNLSSLELGDSALYFCASNLAGGPDTQYFGPGTRLTVL.

The chain has TRBV7-2 and TRBJ1-2; D is ambiguous. Trimming shortened V by 5 bases and J by 4 bases, and 26 bases separated the two germline ends. Germline values: CDR1 SGHTA, CDR2 FQGNSA. The CDR3 contains 18 residues. CDR3 coding DNA: TGTGCCAGCAGCCCCAAGGGAGGGCGTATTACGTCAGGCTATGGCTACACCTTC. This encodes CASSPKGGRITSGYGYTF. The full variable domain, in which reference TRBV7-2 and TRBJ1-2 provide the parts outside the CDR3, is GAGVSQSPSNKVTEKGKDVELRCDPISGHTALYWYRQSLGQGLEFLIYFQGNSAPDKSGLPSDRFSAERTGGSVSTLTIQRTQQEDSAVYLCASSPKGGRITSGYGYTFGSGTRLTVV.

The chain uses TRBV11-1 and TRBJ1-5; 7 nucleotides match TRBD1. The germline V gene encodes CDR1 SGHAT and CDR2 FQDESV (reference sequence). V shed 0 bases, J shed 3 bases, and the junction held 5 bases outside the gene matches. CDR3 size: 16 residues. In DNA, the CDR3 is TGTGCCAGCAGCTTAGCCGGGACAGCGGACAATCAGCCCCAGCATTTT. Protein product: CASSLAGTADNQPQHF.